Below, 9 T cell receptor beta chains from the same sample are listed, as sequenced in a study of blood T cell repertoires in COVID-19 (dated by TCRdb to 2019 to 2021). The receptor library was made with the immunoSEQ multiplex PCR assay. TCRdb retrieved this table from immuneACCESS and kept in-frame rearrangements only. Not all clones are present; in checked studies, unresolved V genes account for under half, and no reason is known for the remainder. Across this sample there are around 210,000 clones, with approximately 90% seen only once. Roughly a sixth of the sample rests with the top ten. Sequencing was performed on peripheral blood. Every receptor here comes from a man aged 50 to 60 with COVID-19, enrolled during active disease.

The V and J genes are TRBV9 and TRBJ2-2; 7 nucleotides agree with TRBD2. The CDR3 length is 14 residues. V shed 0 bases and J 8 bases; nucleotides not matched to a gene: 4. The germline V gene encodes CDR1 SGDLS and CDR2 YYNGEE. CDR3 sequence reads: CASSVATSVGELFF. DNA for the CDR3: TGTGCCAGCAGCGTAGCTACTAGCGTGGGGGAGCTGTTTTTT. Using reference TRBV9 and TRBJ2-2 for the parts outside the CDR3, the full variable domain is DSGVTQTPKHLITATGQRVTLRCSPRSGDLSVYWYQQSLDQGLQFLIQYYNGEERAKGNILERFSAQQFPDLHSELNLSSLELGDSALYFCASSVATSVGELFFGEGSRLTVL.

J is TRBJ2-1 and V is TRBV29-1; tentative D call: TRBD2 (5 bases). V was cut by 0 bases and J by 8 bases, with 14 bases left in between. The length of the CDR3 is 14 residues. Germline loops: CDR1 SQVTM, CDR2 ANQGSEA. The CDR3 DNA reads as TGCAGCGTTGAAGATGCCACTAGTGGCTATGAGCAGTTCTTC. Translating it yields CSVEDATSGYEQFF.

This clone was counted a single time. The chain uses TRBV30 and TRBJ2-6; the D is unclear. Trimming cost V 8 bases and J 4 bases, with 12 bases left between them. CDR1 is GTSNPN, CDR2 SVGIG, per germline (reference sequence). The CDR3 contains 13 residues. The CDR3 sequence: CAVGFSGANVLTF. CDR3 sequence (DNA): TGTGCCGTGGGCTTCTCGGGGGCCAACGTCCTGACTTTC.

The chain uses TRBV29-1 and TRBJ2-2; weak D call: TRBD1 (5 bases). The germline gives CDR1 SQVTM, CDR2 ANQGSEA. CDR3 length equals 12 residues. V was trimmed by 4 bases and J by 5 bases, leaving 8 bases between them. The CDR3 DNA sequence: TGCAGCGTTGCTAAGGGGACCGGGGAGCTGTTTTTT. It encodes CSVAKGTGELFF.

The chain combines TRBV9 with TRBJ2-2, with 7 bases fitting TRBD2. The junction had 4 bases not matched to a gene; V was cut back by 2 bases and J by 3 bases. The CDR3 is 15 amino acids. Looked up from germline, CDR1 is SGDLS and CDR2 is YYNGEE. The CDR3 loop is CASSVAGEDTGELFF. Here the CDR3 DNA reads TGTGCCAGCAGCGTCGCGGGAGAGGACACCGGGGAGCTGTTTTTT.

The J gene is TRBJ2-7, the V gene TRBV5-1, with 7 bases matching TRBD2. CDR1 is SGHRS, CDR2 YFSETQ, per germline. The CDR3 has 13 residues. V lost 6 bases to trimming and J lost 0 bases; unmatched junction nucleotides: 3. The CDR3 nucleotides are TGCGCCAGCACCGGGGACTACTCCTACGAGCAGTACTTC. Translating gives CASTGDYSYEQYF. The whole variable domain, filled in from reference TRBV5-1 and TRBJ2-7, reads KAGVTQTPRYLIKTRGQQVTLSCSPISGHRSVSWYQQTPGQGLQFLFEYFSETQRNKGNFPGRFSGRQFSNSRSEMNVSTLELGDSALYLCASTGDYSYEQYFGPGTRLTVT.

V usage is TRBV5-4 and J usage is TRBJ2-7; D call uncertain. The V and J ends lost 2 bases and 1 base respectively, with 7 bases between them. This CDR3 spans 13 amino acids. The germline V gene has CDR1 SGHNT and CDR2 YYREEE (reference sequence). The CDR3 is CASSFGSSYEQYF. The CDR3 DNA is TGTGCCAGCAGCTTTGGCAGTTCCTACGAGCAGTACTTC.

The rearrangement links TRBV6-5 to TRBJ1-4, with D possibly matching TRBD1 (5 bases). Per germline, CDR1 MNHEY and CDR2 SVGAGI. The CDR3 spans 14 residues. V was pared by 5 bases and J by 6 bases, with 13 bases between. The CDR3 sequence: CASSLTGGYEKLFF. In DNA, the CDR3 is TGTGCCAGCAGTCTGACGGGGGGTTATGAAAAACTGTTTTTT.

V gene TRBV2 combines with J gene TRBJ1-2; tentatively, D is TRBD1 (6 bases). Trimming cost V 5 bases and J 1 base, with 17 bases left between them. In germline, CDR1 is SNHLY, CDR2 FYNNEI. This CDR3 has 16 amino acids. Written as DNA, the CDR3 is TGTGCCAGCAGTCCACCCGGGACACACTTTAACTATGGCTACACCTTC. Translation gives CASSPPGTHFNYGYTF.